This TCR beta chain was sequenced for a study of blood T cell repertoires in COVID-19. The overall study: Donors in the United States, Italy and Spain gave samples during acute or convalescent COVID-19. T cells, B-cell-depleted T cells, or PBMCs provided the cDNA or gDNA that served as material.

Source study methods: Reference gene primer amplification gave estimated nucleated cell counts. The table came from immunoSEQ multiplex PCR; TCRdb's copy has only in-frame clones and leaves some out. That table gives V, J and clone size, and the DNA gave D and trimming. The table includes around 450,000 clones, roughly 91% detected once. Material for sequencing was peripheral blood. This receptor was taken from a woman in her twenties or thirties with acute or convalescent COVID-19.

The CDR3 DNA sequence: TGTGCCATCCTTAGAAACAATGAGCAGTTCTTC. This translates into CAILRNNEQFF. The chain joins TRBV10-3 to TRBJ2-1; D gene uncertain. Trimming shortened V by 8 bases and J by 5 bases, and 7 bases separated the two germline ends. Germline V gene lookup returns CDR1 ENHRY and CDR2 SYGVKD. This CDR3 has 11 residues.